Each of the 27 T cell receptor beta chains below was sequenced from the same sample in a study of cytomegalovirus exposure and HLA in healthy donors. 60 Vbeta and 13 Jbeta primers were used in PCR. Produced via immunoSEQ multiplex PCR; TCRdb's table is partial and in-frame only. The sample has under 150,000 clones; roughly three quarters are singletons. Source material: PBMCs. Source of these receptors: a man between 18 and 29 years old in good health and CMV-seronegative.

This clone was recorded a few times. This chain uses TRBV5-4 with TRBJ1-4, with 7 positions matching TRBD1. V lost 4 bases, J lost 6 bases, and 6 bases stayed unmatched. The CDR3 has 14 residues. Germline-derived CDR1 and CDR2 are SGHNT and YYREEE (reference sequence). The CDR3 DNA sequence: TGTGCCAGCAGCAAAACAGGGACAGATGAAAAACTGTTTTTT. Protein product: CASSKTGTDEKLFF.

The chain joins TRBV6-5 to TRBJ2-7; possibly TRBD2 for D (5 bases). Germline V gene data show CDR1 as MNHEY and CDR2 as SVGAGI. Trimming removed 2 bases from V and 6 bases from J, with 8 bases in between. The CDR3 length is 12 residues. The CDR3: CASSYTGVEQYF. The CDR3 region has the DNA TGTGCCAGCAGTTACACCGGGGTCGAGCAGTACTTC.

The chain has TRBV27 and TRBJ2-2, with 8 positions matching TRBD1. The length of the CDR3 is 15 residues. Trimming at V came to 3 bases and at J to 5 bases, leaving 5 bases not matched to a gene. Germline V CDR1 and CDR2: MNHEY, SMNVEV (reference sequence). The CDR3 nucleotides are TGTGCCAGCAGTTTTACAGGGGGAAGTACCGGGGAGCTGTTTTTT. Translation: CASSFTGGSTGELFF.

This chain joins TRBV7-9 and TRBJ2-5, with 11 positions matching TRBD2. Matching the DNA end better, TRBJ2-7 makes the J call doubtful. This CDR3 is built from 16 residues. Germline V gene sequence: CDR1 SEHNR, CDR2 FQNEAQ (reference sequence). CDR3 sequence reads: CASSSTSGKFSYEQYF. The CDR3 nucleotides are TGTGCCAGCAGCTCGACTAGCGGGAAGTTCTCCTACGAGCAGTACTTC.

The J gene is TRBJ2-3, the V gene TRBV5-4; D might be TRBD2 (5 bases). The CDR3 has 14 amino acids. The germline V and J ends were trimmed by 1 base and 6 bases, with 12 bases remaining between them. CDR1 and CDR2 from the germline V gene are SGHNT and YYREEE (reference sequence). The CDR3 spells CASSLITEVDTQYF. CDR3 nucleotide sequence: TGTGCCAGCAGCTTGATAACGGAGGTGGATACGCAGTATTTT.

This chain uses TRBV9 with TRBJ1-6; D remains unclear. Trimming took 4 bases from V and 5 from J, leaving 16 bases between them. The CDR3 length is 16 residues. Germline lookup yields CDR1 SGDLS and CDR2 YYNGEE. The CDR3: CASSSEISPDNSPLHF. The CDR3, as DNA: TGTGCCAGCAGCTCCGAAATTAGCCCCGATAATTCACCCCTCCACTTT.

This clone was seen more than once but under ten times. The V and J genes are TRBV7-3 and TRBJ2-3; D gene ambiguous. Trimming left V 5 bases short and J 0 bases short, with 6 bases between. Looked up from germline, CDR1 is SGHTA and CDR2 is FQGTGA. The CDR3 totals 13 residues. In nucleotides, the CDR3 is TGTGCCAGCAGCATTTCTAGCACAGATACGCAGTATTTT. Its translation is CASSISSTDTQYF.

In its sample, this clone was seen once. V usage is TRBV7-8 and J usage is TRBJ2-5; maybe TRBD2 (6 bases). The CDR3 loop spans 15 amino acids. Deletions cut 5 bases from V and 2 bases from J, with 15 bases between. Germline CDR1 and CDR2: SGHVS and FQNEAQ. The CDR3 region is CASSDWREKQETQYF. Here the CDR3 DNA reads TGTGCCAGCAGCGACTGGCGGGAAAAACAAGAGACCCAGTACTTC.

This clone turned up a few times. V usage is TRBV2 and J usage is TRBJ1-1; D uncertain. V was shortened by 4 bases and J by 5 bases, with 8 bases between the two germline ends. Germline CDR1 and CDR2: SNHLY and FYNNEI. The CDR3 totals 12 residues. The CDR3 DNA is TGTGCCAGCAGTGCGAGGGTTACTGAAGCTTTCTTT. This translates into CASSARVTEAFF.

The CDR3 is CASSGTGTSQSQYF. CDR3 nucleotides: TGTGCCAGCAGCGGAACCGGGACTAGCCAAAGTCAGTACTTC. The genes are TRBV9 and TRBJ2-7; TRBD2 agrees at 9 bases. V lost 3 bases, J lost 10 bases, and 11 bases stayed unmatched. The CDR3 contains 14 residues. The germline gives CDR1 SGDLS, CDR2 YYNGEE. The variable domain in full, with the rest retrieved from reference TRBV9 and TRBJ2-7, is DSGVTQTPKHLITATGQRVTLRCSPRSGDLSVYWYQQSLDQGLQFLIQYYNGEERAKGNILERFSAQQFPDLHSELNLSSLELGDSALYFCASSGTGTSQSQYFGPGTRLTVT.

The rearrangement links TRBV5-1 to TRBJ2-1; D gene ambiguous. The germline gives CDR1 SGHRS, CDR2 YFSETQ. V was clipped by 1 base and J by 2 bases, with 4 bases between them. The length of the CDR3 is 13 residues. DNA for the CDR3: TGCGCCAGCAGCTTGCGTCCCTACAATGAGCAGTTCTTC. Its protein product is CASSLRPYNEQFF.

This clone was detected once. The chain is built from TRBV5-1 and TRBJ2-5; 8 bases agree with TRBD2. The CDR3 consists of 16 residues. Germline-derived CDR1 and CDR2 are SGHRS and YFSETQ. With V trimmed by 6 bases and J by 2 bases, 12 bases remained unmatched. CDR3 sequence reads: CASNRVSGSLQETQYF. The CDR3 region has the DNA TGCGCCAGCAACCGAGTCAGCGGGAGTCTACAAGAGACCCAGTACTTC.

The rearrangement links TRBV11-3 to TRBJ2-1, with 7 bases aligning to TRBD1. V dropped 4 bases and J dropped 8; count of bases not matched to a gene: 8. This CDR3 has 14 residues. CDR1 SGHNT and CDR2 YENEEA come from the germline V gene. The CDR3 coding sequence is TGTGCCAGCAGCTCCCGACAGGGTATCGATGAGCAGTTCTTC. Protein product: CASSSRQGIDEQFF.

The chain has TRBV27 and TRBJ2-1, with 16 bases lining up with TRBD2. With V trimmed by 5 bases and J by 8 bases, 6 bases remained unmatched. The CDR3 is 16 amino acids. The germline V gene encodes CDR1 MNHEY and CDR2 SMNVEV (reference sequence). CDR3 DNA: TGTGCCAGCAGTCCGGGACTAGCGGGAGGGACCCATGAGCAGTTCTTC. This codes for CASSPGLAGGTHEQFF.

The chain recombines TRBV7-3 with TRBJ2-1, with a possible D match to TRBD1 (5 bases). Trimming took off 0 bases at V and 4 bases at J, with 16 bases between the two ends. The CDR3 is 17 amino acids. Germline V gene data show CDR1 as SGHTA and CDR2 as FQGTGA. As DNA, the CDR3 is TGTGCCAGCAGCTTAACGTCTTCGGCAGGGCTATACAATGAGCAGTTCTTC. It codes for CASSLTSSAGLYNEQFF. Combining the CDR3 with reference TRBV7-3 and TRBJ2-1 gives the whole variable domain GAGVSQTPSNKVTEKGKYVELRCDPISGHTALYWYRQSLGQGPEFLIYFQGTGAADDSGLPNDRFFAVRPEGSVSTLKIQRTERGDSAVYLCASSLTSSAGLYNEQFFGPGTRLTVL.

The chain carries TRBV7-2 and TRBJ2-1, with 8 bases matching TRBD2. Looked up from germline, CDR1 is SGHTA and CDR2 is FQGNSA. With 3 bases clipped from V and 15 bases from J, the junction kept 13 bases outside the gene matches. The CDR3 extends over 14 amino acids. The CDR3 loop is CASSFSAGGRQPFF. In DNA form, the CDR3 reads TGTGCCAGCAGCTTCTCGGCGGGAGGCAGACAACCGTTCTTC.

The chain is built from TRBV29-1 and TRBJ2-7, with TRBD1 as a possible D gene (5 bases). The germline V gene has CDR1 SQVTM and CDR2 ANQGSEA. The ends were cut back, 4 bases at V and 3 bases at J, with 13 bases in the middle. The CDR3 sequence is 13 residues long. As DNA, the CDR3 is TGCAGCGTTGTACGGCAGGGTTTCTACGAGCAGTACTTC. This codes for CSVVRQGFYEQYF.

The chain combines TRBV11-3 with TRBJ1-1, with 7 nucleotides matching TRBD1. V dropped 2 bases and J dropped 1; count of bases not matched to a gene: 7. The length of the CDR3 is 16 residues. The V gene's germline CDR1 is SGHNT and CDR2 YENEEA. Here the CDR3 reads CASSLRKDRENTEAFF. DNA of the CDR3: TGTGCCAGCAGCTTAAGGAAAGACAGGGAGAACACTGAAGCTTTCTTT.

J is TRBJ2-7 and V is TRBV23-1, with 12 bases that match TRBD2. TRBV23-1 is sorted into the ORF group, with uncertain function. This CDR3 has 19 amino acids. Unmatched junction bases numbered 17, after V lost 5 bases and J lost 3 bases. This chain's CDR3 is CASSSRQERLAGVGYEQYV. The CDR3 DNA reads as TGCGCCAGCAGTTCTCGACAGGAGAGACTAGCGGGAGTTGGCTACGAGCAGTACGTC.

The CDR3, as DNA: TGCGCCAGCAGCCAGGCCGGGACAGAGAGCACAGATACGCAGTATTTT. Its translation: CASSQAGTESTDTQYF. V and J are TRBV4-3 and TRBJ2-3; 7 nucleotides line up with TRBD1. The V segment lost 3 bases and the J segment 0 bases; nucleotides outside the gene matches: 6. Germline V CDR1 and CDR2: LGHNA, YSLEER. The CDR3 length is 16 residues.

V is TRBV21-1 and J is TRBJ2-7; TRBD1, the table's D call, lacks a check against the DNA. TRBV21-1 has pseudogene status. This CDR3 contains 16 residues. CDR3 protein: CASSKATGRVDYEQYF. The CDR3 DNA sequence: TGTGCCAGCAGCAAAGCTACTGGCAGGGTGGATTACGAGCAGTACTTC.

The CDR3, as DNA: TGTGCCAGCAGCTCCTCTCGCCAGAAAAACATTCAGTACTTC. This codes for CASSSSRQKNIQYF. This sequence joins TRBV5-4 and TRBJ2-4; D is uncertain. This CDR3 is built from 14 residues. V lost 3 bases and J lost 4, with 11 bases in between. Germline CDR1 is SGHNT and CDR2 is YYREEE (reference sequence).

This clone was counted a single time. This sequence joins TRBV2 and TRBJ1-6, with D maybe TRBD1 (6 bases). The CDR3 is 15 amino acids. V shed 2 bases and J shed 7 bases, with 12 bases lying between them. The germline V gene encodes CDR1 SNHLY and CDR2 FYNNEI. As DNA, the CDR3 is TGTGCCAGCAGTGAAAGTACAGGGAGAAATTCACCCCTCCACTTT. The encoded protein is CASSESTGRNSPLHF. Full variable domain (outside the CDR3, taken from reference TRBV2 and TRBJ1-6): EPEVTQTPSHQVTQMGQEVILRCVPISNHLYFYWYRQILGQKVEFLVSFYNNEISEKSEIFDDQFSVERPDGSNFTLKIRSTKLEDSAMYFCASSESTGRNSPLHFGNGTRLTVT.

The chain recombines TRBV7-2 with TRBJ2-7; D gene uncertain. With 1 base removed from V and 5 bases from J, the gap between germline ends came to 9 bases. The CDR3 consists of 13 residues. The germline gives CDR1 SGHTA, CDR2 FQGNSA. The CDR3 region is CASSLGVANEQYV. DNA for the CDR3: TGTGCCAGCAGCTTAGGGGTAGCTAACGAGCAGTACGTC.

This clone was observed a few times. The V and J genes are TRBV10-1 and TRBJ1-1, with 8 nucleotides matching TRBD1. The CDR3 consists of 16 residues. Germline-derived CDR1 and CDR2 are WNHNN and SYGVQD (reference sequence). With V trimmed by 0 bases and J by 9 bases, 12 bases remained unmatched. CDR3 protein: CASSESSQRGQEKAFF. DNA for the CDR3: TGCGCCAGCAGTGAGTCGTCCCAGCGGGGACAGGAAAAAGCTTTCTTT.

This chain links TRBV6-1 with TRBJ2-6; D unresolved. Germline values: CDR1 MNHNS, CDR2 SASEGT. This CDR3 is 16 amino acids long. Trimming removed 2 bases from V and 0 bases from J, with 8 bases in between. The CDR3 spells CASSEFQASGANVLTF. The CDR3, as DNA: TGTGCCAGCAGTGAATTCCAGGCCTCTGGGGCCAACGTCCTGACTTTC.

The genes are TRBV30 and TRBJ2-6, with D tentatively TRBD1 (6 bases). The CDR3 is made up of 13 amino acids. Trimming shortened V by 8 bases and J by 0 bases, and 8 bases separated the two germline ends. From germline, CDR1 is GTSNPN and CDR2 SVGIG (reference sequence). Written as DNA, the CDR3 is TGTGCCGGACAGAGCTCTGGGGCCAACGTCCTGACTTTC. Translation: CAGQSSGANVLTF. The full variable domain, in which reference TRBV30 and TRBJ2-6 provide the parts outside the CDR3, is SQTIHQWPATLVQPVGSPLSLECTVEGTSNPNLYWYRQAAGRGLQLLFYSVGIGQISSEVPQNLSASRPQDRQFILSSKKLLLSDSGFYLCAGQSSGANVLTFGAGSRLTVL.